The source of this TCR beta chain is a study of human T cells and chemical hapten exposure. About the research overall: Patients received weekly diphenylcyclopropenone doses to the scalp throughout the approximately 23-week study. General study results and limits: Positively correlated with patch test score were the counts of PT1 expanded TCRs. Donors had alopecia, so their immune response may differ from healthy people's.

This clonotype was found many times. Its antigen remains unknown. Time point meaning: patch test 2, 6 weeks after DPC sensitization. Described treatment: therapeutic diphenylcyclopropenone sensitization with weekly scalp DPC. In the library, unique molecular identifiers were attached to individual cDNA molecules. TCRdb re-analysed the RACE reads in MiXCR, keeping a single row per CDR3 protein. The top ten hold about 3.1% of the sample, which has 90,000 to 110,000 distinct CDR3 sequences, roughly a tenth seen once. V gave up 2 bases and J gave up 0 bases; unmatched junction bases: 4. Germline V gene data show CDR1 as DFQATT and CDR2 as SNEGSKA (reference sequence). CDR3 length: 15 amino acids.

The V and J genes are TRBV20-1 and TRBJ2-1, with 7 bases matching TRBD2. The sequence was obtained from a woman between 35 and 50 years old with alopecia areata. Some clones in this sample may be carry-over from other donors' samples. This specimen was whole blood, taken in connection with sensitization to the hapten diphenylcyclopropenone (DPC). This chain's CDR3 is CSARPTSVSYNEQFF. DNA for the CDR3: TGCAGTGCTAGACCAACTAGCGTCTCCTACAATGAGCAGTTCTTC.